These T cell receptor beta chains were read from a single sample in a study of identifying expanded T cells in peripheral blood. Data came from immunoSEQ multiplex PCR; TCRdb stores just in-frame clones and leaves some out. The sample has more than 65,000 clones, around nine tenths seen once; the top ten hold roughly 3.1%. The sequenced sample was blood. The receptors here all came from a person aged 18 to 69 in good health. The conserved cysteine and the conserved F or W are not part of the CDR3 here. Fields, in order: J gene, V gene, CDR3 protein.

J gene: TRBJ2-1; V gene: TRBV29-1; CDR3 protein: SVSQGAQWNEQF
J gene: TRBJ2-1; V gene: TRBV29-1; CDR3 protein: SVPGLAGYNEQF
J gene: TRBJ2-5; V gene: TRBV19; CDR3 protein: ASSILERADQETQY
J gene: TRBJ1-2; V gene: TRBV19; CDR3 protein: ASSMIFGVGGAGYT
J gene: TRBJ2-3; V gene: TRBV5-1; CDR3 protein: ASSWAGGSDTQY
J gene: TRBJ1-2; V gene: TRBV9; CDR3 protein: ASTRTGANYGYT
J gene: TRBJ2-2; V gene: TRBV5-1; CDR3 protein: ASSFYSGGELF
J gene: TRBJ2-3; V gene: TRBV5-4; CDR3 protein: ASSLDGDTQY
J gene: TRBJ2-2; V gene: TRBV7-3; CDR3 protein: ASSLVAGEASGELF
J gene: TRBJ2-5; V gene: TRBV13; CDR3 protein: ASSLSEVVGETQY
J gene: TRBJ1-4; V gene: TRBV6-1; CDR3 protein: ASNLGSSNEKLF
J gene: TRBJ2-7; V gene: TRBV28; CDR3 protein: ASSGGTSGFDYEQY
J gene: TRBJ2-1; V gene: TRBV7-6; CDR3 protein: ASSLGNEQF
J gene: TRBJ2-7; V gene: TRBV7-2; CDR3 protein: ASSAGTGDEQY
J gene: TRBJ2-1; V gene: TRBV5-1; CDR3 protein: ASSLTSGSANEQF
J gene: TRBJ2-7; V gene: TRBV7-2; CDR3 protein: ASSLAAGSHYEQY
J gene: TRBJ2-2; V gene: TRBV10-3; CDR3 protein: AISGTTGELF
J gene: TRBJ2-7; V gene: TRBV5-8; CDR3 protein: ASSFEGQGHEQY
J gene: TRBJ1-6; V gene: TRBV5-1; CDR3 protein: ASSYDPRDSPLH
J gene: TRBJ1-2; V gene: TRBV6-5; CDR3 protein: ASSYLAQGDYGYT
J gene: TRBJ2-5; V gene: TRBV11-2; CDR3 protein: ASSPRDRGLQETQY
J gene: TRBJ2-5; V gene: TRBV5-1; CDR3 protein: ASSRTAGTVQETQY
J gene: TRBJ1-4; V gene: TRBV7-2; CDR3 protein: ASSLAAHNEKLF
J gene: TRBJ2-7; V gene: TRBV7-3; CDR3 protein: ASSSAPGDEQY
J gene: TRBJ2-1; V gene: TRBV7-7; CDR3 protein: ASSLEGGSAEQF
J gene: TRBJ2-5; V gene: TRBV29-1; CDR3 protein: SVDRLGGQETQY
J gene: TRBJ1-5; V gene: TRBV30; CDR3 protein: AWDRGSSSNQPQH
J gene: TRBJ2-2; V gene: TRBV11-2; CDR3 protein: ASSSGVRELF
J gene: TRBJ1-2; V gene: TRBV10-1; CDR3 protein: ASSEAYGTNTNYGYT
J gene: TRBJ2-1; V gene: TRBV10-3; CDR3 protein: AISENTDREQF
J gene: TRBJ2-1; V gene: TRBV15; CDR3 protein: ATSRDKTSGYYNEQF
J gene: TRBJ2-3; V gene: TRBV27; CDR3 protein: ASSRRDRSTDTQY
J gene: TRBJ1-2; V gene: TRBV28; CDR3 protein: ASSFIGTEVSMGYT
J gene: TRBJ1-2; V gene: TRBV28; CDR3 protein: ATSDRGSSYT
J gene: TRBJ2-5; V gene: TRBV19; CDR3 protein: ASAQGVRETQY
J gene: TRBJ1-3; V gene: TRBV10-3; CDR3 protein: AISESQGTGAGNTIY
J gene: TRBJ1-3; V gene: TRBV10-2; CDR3 protein: ASSVAASGNTIY
J gene: TRBJ2-5; V gene: TRBV18; CDR3 protein: ASSPPRQSPQQETQY
J gene: TRBJ1-2; V gene: TRBV4-3; CDR3 protein: ASSQETGANNYGYT
J gene: TRBJ1-6; V gene: TRBV30; CDR3 protein: ACHTGGRALH
J gene: TRBJ2-4; V gene: TRBV7-3; CDR3 protein: ASSQTGSVGNIQY
J gene: TRBJ1-1; V gene: TRBV6-6; CDR3 protein: ASRDRVGTEAF
J gene: TRBJ1-1; V gene: TRBV18; CDR3 protein: ASSPGSGNTEAF
J gene: TRBJ2-5; V gene: TRBV10-1; CDR3 protein: ASSDGGGAGETQY
J gene: TRBJ2-3; V gene: TRBV11-2; CDR3 protein: ASSLIPSGLASTDTQY